Here is one T cell receptor beta chain with its context. The sample holds many counts of this clonotype. There is no known antigen for this receptor. No base-level quality is on record; no much larger clone is a single base apart. What the time point label conveys for this sample: newly diagnosed GD, antithyroid drugs for less than 3 months. For both TCR sequencing and RNA sequencing, RNA was extracted from PBMCs in TRIzol. Graves' disease was diagnosed according to American Thyroid Association guidelines. Recruitment of patients was carried out at an endocrinology department in Xi'an, China. From each patient, roughly 9 milliliters of peripheral blood was collected into an EDTA anticoagulant tube. Ficoll Paque Plus density gradient separation was used to isolate PBMCs, and no further T cell sorting was performed. An Agilent 2100 Bioanalyzer and agarose gel were used to check RNA quality, and a NanoDrop 2000 was used to measure RNA concentration.

This record belongs to a study of regulatory T cells in long-lasting Graves disease (dated by TCRdb to the early 2020s). For the wider study: Antithyroid drugs had been taken for less than 3 months by newly diagnosed Graves' disease patients. Patients with persistent Graves' disease were compared with patients with newly diagnosed Graves' disease using TCR sequencing and RNA sequencing of peripheral blood. The study was conducted in China and was registered as a clinical trial. TCR sequencing covered roughly 13 persistent and 20 or so newly diagnosed Graves' disease patients, about 35 samples in total.

Libraries came from multiplex PCR. These reads were obtained on an Illumina HiSeq 4000. TCR beta libraries were built with iRepertoire HTBI primers and Arm-PCR amplification of CDR3 regions. Gel purification was performed on PCR products prior to sequencing. For the original study's pipeline: Gene usage analysis of CDR3 amino acid clonotypes used the approximately 62 TRBV and 12 to 15 TRBJ segments found across samples. COPE and FqMerger were used to merge the filtered high-quality paired reads into contigs. BLAST was used to align contigs to the IMGT TRBV, TRBD and TRBJ reference genes, and CDR3 was defined following IMGT. Clonotypes above 0.1% frequency were classified as highly expanded clones. Shannon entropy served as the measure of repertoire diversity, while the Gini coefficient captured V-J evenness. A clonotype was considered public if more than one individual shared it. TCRdb reran the public reads through fastp at Q25 and MiXCR, keeping productive beta chains. For every CDR3 protein sequence, its rows merge into one entry that carries the most common genes and DNA. These V and J calls derive from TCRdb rather than the authors' analysis. The sample table contains about 620,000 distinct CDR3 sequences; only one count was recorded for 16% of them. Of the sample, 15% to 20% is held by the ten largest clones.

The germline V gene sets CDR1 to MDHEN and CDR2 to SYDVKM. Spanning cysteine to phenylalanine, the CDR3 consists of 14 amino acids. Left in the record is the CDR3 DNA by itself, 42 bases read in frame from the first base. V loses 6 bases of germline sequence and J loses 6 bases, and the interval between the two ends is 15 bases. The paper as a whole reports these results and caveats: Because the primary lesion, thyroid tissue, could not be accessed, the study looked at peripheral blood alone. Sequencing and analysis were restricted to the TCR beta chain. The authors acknowledged the small sample size as a limitation that may reduce accuracy. TRBV28, TRBJ1-2 and TRBJ2-5 were preferentially used in persistent disease, while TRBV20-1 and TRBJ2-1 were favored in newly diagnosed disease. Patients with persistent disease shared more public clonotypes (fewer than 3,000) than newly diagnosed patients did (around 1,000). Lower TCR Shannon entropy and fewer highly expanded clones were observed in persistent Graves' disease patients than in newly diagnosed patients, which suggested clonal expansion.

The same data also contributed to another study, on T cells in Graves' hyperthyroidism and ophthalmopathy. The second publication reports: A patient counted as having stable Graves' hyperthyroidism if no progression to ophthalmopathy occurred over 18 months of follow-up. Hyperthyroidism patients were newly diagnosed, had a disease duration of under 2 months, and were aged 18 to 65 years. The study excluded patients with uncontrolled infections, other autoimmune diseases, pregnancy or lactation. Diagnoses were based on clinical symptoms, serum thyroxine and TRAb, thyroid ultrasound and orbital computed tomography. A first-round RT-PCR of the TCR CDR3 used the HTBI primer set with the Qiagen OneStep RT-PCR kit. Blood samples also contained most of the expanded thyroid clonotypes (frequency above 0.001), which suggests that blood repertoires may reflect thyroid immune responses. In cross-validation, a model built on a 13 V-J signature told ophthalmopathy apart from stable hyperthyroidism with approximately 90% sensitivity and approximately 81% specificity, and in testing the same model reached 80%/75%. During validation, the model predicted progression to ophthalmopathy a median of about 6.5 months ahead of onset, with roughly 65% sensitivity and more than 72% specificity. TCR V-J signatures able to tell the groups apart were searched for in a discovery cohort of more than 90 patients, of whom around 42 had Graves' ophthalmopathy and roughly 59 had stable Graves' hyperthyroidism. Whether ophthalmopathy could be predicted prospectively was tested in an independent validation cohort made up of about 18 hyperthyroidism patients plus 17 patients who later progressed to ophthalmopathy. For training and testing, the 100 patients in the discovery cohort were randomly divided in a 7:3 ratio. The study also compared thyroid tissue and blood T-cell repertoires from about six Graves' hyperthyroidism patients. Once sampling was done, hyperthyroidism patients were given methimazole at a starting dose of 30 mg daily, whereas ophthalmopathy patients were given high-dose intravenous methylprednisolone. The libraries were constructed in a second round of multiplex PCR and then size-selected and purified. Paired-end sequencing of the libraries was performed with 100 bp reads on an Illumina HiSeq2000. SOAPnuke was used to process the raw data, throwing out any read that contained adapters or uncalled bases, had a mean Phred below 15, or lacked an exact constant-primer or identifier match. High-quality paired reads were merged using COPE v1.2.5, and each unique nucleotide sequence was defined as a clonotype. MiTCR v1.1 was used to align clonotypes to the IMGT TRBV, TRBD and TRBJ reference segments. Analysis was restricted to V-J combinations with a frequency above 0.0001, which covered 99.2% of repertoires. A TCS score was defined as the ratio of F50 (clonal expansion) to E x V (chaos), with BLOSUM62-based TCRdist applied between CDR3 peptides within each V-J. Welch's t-statistics and random forest reduced fewer than 600 V-J features to 13, which were used in a naive Bayes classifier (R e1071). No statistical method was used to fix the sample size in advance, and group allocation was not hidden from the investigators. The paper reports TCR Vbeta CDR3 sequencing of 130 to 150 peripheral blood samples: some 44 ophthalmopathy, about 75 hyperthyroidism and approximately 17 progressor patients.

The sequence was obtained from a woman in her twenties or thirties with Graves disease. Donor details come from another sample of the same person, matched by shared clones. This material consisted of peripheral blood mononuclear cells (PBMCs), taken at new diagnosis, from a patient treated with antithyroid drugs. The rearranged segments are TRBV28 and TRBJ1-5; no confident D gene assignment can be made. At the DNA level, the sequence is TGTGCCAGCAGCCCCGCCGGGTATGGTCAGCCCCAGCATTTT. Translated, this gives CASSPAGYGQPQHF. The full variable domain, completed from the reference TRBV28 and TRBJ1-5 proteins outside the CDR3, reads DVKVTQSSRYLVKRTGEKVFLECVQDMDHENMFWYRQDPGLGLRLIYFSYDVKMKEKGDIPEGYSVSREKKERFSLILESASTNQTSMYLCASSPAGYGQPQHFGDGTRLSIL.